This is a list of T cell receptor beta chains from one sample in a study of lymphopenia after photon versus proton radiotherapy. TCRdb keeps only in-frame clones here, not all; method: immunoSEQ multiplex PCR. The data hold tens of thousands of clones, with roughly nine tenths observed a single time. The sample in question was peripheral blood, obtained from a patient treated with photon-based radiotherapy. The receptor set was obtained from a woman between 45 and 60 years old with cholangiocarcinoma. Both conserved end residues are part of each CDR3. The D gene is left open where the match is weak. Size is stated for part of the rows, as once, few or many counts, or as a class when the clone is expanded.

clone_size,v_call,j_call,d_call,cdr3_aa,cdr3_nt
NA,TRBV18,TRBJ1-6,NA,CASSSRDLNSPLHF,TGTGCCAGCTCTTCCCGGGACCTTAATTCACCCCTCCACTTT
NA,TRBV11-3,TRBJ2-2,NA,CASSLGVGRGGTGELFF,TGTGCCAGCAGCTTAGGGGTTGGCAGGGGAGGAACCGGGGAGCTGTTTTTT
NA,TRBV7-6,TRBJ2-7,NA,CASSLYYNSYEQYF,TGTGCCAGCAGCTTATATTACAACTCCTACGAGCAGTACTTC
NA,TRBV27,TRBJ1-1,TRBD1,CAKPPGQGDTEAFF,TGTGCCAAACCCCCGGGACAGGGAGACACTGAAGCTTTCTTT
NA,TRBV7-9,TRBJ2-1,NA,CASSLAGGNEQFF,TGTGCCAGCAGCTTAGCTGGGGGCAATGAGCAGTTCTTC
NA,TRBV5-6,TRBJ1-1,NA,CASSLWNTEAFF,TGTGCCAGCAGCTTGTGGAACACTGAAGCTTTCTTT
NA,TRBV28,TRBJ2-7,TRBD1,CASSPGQGFYEQYF,TGTGCCAGCAGCCCGGGACAGGGGTTTTACGAGCAGTACTTC
few,TRBV6-6,TRBJ1-6,NA,CACNTGPNSPLHF,TGTGCCTGCAATACAGGGCCCAATTCACCCCTCCACTTT
NA,TRBV11-2,TRBJ1-6,NA,CASSSAAGKGSPLHF,TGTGCCAGCAGTAGCGCGGCAGGGAAGGGTTCACCCCTCCACTTT
NA,TRBV7-9,TRBJ2-1,NA,CASSPAGEQFF,TGTGCCAGCAGCCCAGCCGGCGAGCAGTTCTTC
NA,TRBV6-5,TRBJ2-2,NA,CASSYSAGELFF,TGTGCCAGCAGTTACTCCGCCGGGGAGCTGTTTTTT
NA,TRBV6-5,TRBJ2-6,NA,CASSFRAYSGANVLTF,TGTGCCAGCAGTTTCCGGGCCTACTCTGGGGCCAACGTCCTGACTTTC
NA,TRBV7-7,TRBJ2-5,TRBD1,CASSTNPTGPETQYF,TGTGCCAGCAGCACAAACCCGACAGGGCCGGAGACCCAGTACTTC
once,TRBV9,TRBJ1-1,TRBD1,CASSALLNFGTGHEAFF,TGTGCCAGCAGCGCTCTCCTCAATTTCGGGACAGGACATGAAGCTTTCTTT
once,TRBV11-3,TRBJ2-2,TRBD1,CASSSRDRGFTGELFF,TGTGCCAGCAGCTCCCGGGACAGGGGGTTCACCGGGGAGCTGTTTTTT
NA,TRBV11-2,TRBJ2-1,NA,CASSLYGTGGGSYNEQFF,TGTGCCAGCAGCTTATATGGGACGGGGGGCGGCTCCTACAATGAGCAGTTCTTC
few,TRBV5-6,TRBJ2-3,NA,CASSWQDTQYF,TGTGCCAGCAGCTGGCAAGATACGCAGTATTTT
NA,TRBV2,TRBJ2-7,NA,CASRDGQPYEQYF,TGTGCCAGCAGGGACGGACAGCCCTACGAGCAGTACTTC
NA,TRBV4-3,TRBJ1-2,NA,CASSQGAANYGYTF,TGCGCCAGCAGCCAAGGGGCAGCTAACTATGGCTACACCTTC
NA,TRBV20-1,TRBJ1-1,NA,CSAREYTEAFF,TGCAGTGCTAGAGAGTACACTGAAGCTTTCTTT
once,TRBV6-5,TRBJ2-3,NA,CASSYGPGSNTDTQYF,TGTGCCAGCAGTTACGGGCCGGGATCTAACACAGATACGCAGTATTTT
NA,TRBV10-3,TRBJ2-7,NA,CAVDRGGPGEQYF,TGTGCCGTCGATCGTGGGGGGCCGGGCGAGCAGTACTTC
NA,TRBV5-1,TRBJ1-1,TRBD1,CASSLRGGTAIEAFF,TGCGCCAGCAGCTTAAGGGGAGGGACAGCTATAGAAGCTTTCTTT
NA,TRBV13,TRBJ1-2,NA,CASSRRYGYTF,TGTGCCAGCAGCCGGCGGTATGGCTACACCTTC
NA,TRBV7-2,TRBJ2-7,NA,CASRGGAAYEQYF,TGTGCCAGCAGAGGCGGGGCGGCCTACGAGCAGTACTTC
NA,TRBV9,TRBJ2-3,TRBD2,CASSVSLGLAGGSSTDTQYF,TGTGCCAGCAGCGTTTCCTTGGGACTAGCGGGAGGCTCTAGCACAGATACGCAGTATTTT
few,TRBV6-5,TRBJ1-2,TRBD1,CASSYGTGGLLGGYTF,TGTGCCAGCAGTTACGGGACAGGGGGCCTATTAGGTGGCTACACCTTC
NA,TRBV7-9,TRBJ2-1,TRBD2,CASTSSGTGGPGEQFF,TGTGCCAGCACCTCTTCCGGAACGGGGGGGCCGGGTGAGCAGTTCTTC
NA,TRBV7-2,TRBJ2-3,NA,CASSLLTSTDTQYF,TGTGCCAGCAGCTTACTCACTAGCACAGATACGCAGTATTTT
NA,TRBV5-1,TRBJ1-6,TRBD1,CASSLNTNRQGDSPLHF,TGCGCCAGCAGCCTGAATACCAACCGACAGGGCGATTCACCCCTCCACTTT
NA,TRBV5-6,TRBJ2-7,NA,CASSSPAGEQYF,TGTGCCAGCAGCTCACCAGCGGGCGAGCAGTACTTC
NA,TRBV7-2,TRBJ2-3,TRBD2,CASSFPGGATDTQYF,TGTGCCAGCAGCTTCCCCGGGGGGGCGACAGATACGCAGTATTTT
NA,TRBV7-9,TRBJ2-1,NA,CASSLAGPNYNEQFF,TGTGCCAGCAGTCTCGCCGGGCCAAACTACAATGAGCAGTTCTTC
NA,TRBV2,TRBJ1-5,TRBD1,CASSEGQGVAQPQHF,TGTGCCAGCAGTGAAGGACAGGGGGTAGCGCAGCCCCAGCATTTT
NA,TRBV4-3,TRBJ1-4,NA,CASSQDRGKLFF,TGCGCCAGCAGCCAAGATCGGGGGAAACTGTTTTTT
NA,TRBV6-5,TRBJ2-3,NA,CASSSPNLDTQYF,TGTGCCAGCAGTTCTCCAAACTTGGATACGCAGTATTTT
once,TRBV4-3,TRBJ2-7,NA,CASSHTGRTYEQYF,TGCGCCAGCAGCCATACCGGACGGACCTACGAGCAGTACTTC
NA,TRBV9,TRBJ2-6,NA,CASSVLLPGANVLTF,TGTGCCAGCAGCGTATTGCTCCCTGGGGCCAACGTCCTGACTTTC